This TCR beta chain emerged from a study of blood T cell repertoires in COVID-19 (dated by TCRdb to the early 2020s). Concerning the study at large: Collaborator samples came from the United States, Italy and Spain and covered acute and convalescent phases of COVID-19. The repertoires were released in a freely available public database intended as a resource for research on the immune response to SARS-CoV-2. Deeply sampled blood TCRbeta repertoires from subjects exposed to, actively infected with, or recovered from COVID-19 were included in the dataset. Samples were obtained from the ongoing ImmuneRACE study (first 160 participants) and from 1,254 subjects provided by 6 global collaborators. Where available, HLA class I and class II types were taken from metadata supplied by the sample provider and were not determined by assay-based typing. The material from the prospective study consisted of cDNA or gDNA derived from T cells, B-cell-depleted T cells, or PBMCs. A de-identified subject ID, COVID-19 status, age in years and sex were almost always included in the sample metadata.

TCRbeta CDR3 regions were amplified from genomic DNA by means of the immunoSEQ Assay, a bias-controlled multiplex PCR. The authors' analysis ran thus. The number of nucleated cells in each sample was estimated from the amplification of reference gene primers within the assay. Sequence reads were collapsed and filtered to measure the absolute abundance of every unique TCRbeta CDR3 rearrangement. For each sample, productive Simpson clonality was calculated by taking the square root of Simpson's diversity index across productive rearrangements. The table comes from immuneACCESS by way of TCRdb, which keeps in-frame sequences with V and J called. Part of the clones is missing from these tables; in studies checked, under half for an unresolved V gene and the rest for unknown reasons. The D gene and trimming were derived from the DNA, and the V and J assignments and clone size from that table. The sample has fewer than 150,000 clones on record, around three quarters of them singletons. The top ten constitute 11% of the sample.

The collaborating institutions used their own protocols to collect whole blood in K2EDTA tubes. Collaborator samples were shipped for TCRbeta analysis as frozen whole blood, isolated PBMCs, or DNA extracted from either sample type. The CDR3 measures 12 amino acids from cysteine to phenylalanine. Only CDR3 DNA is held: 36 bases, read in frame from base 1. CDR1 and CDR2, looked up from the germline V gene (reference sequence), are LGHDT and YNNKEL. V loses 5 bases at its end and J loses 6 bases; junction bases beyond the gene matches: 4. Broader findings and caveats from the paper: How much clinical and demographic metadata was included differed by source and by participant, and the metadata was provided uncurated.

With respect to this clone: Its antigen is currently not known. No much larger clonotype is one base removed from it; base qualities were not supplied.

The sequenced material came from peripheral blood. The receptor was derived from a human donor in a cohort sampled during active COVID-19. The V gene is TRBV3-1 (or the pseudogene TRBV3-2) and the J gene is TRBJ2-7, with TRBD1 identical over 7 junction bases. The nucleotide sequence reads TGTGCCAGCAGCAGGACAGGCTCCGAGCAGTACTTC. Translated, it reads CASSRTGSEQYF.